What follows are 14 T cell receptor beta chains derived from one specimen sequenced in a study of blood T cell repertoires in COVID-19. Profiling relied on immunoSEQ multiplex PCR, and the TCRdb table lists in-frame clones only, not all of them. The sample lists 200,000 to 300,000 clones; roughly nine tenths were seen once. Sequencing input: peripheral blood. The source is a woman aged 55-70 years who had recovered from COVID-19.

The V and J genes are TRBV11-2 and TRBJ2-5; maybe TRBD1 (6 bases). CDR1 is SGHAT, CDR2 FQNNGV, per germline. Trimming took off 5 bases at V and 5 bases at J, with 15 bases between the two ends. This CDR3 has 14 residues. Written as DNA, the CDR3 is TGTGCCAGCAGCCCGACCCCCCAGGGGGAGACCCAGTACTTC. The encoded protein is CASSPTPQGETQYF.

CDR3 region: CASSVGGSSQPQHF. The CDR3 bases are TGTGCCAGCAGTGTTGGGGGGTCGTCTCAGCCCCAGCATTTT. The chain employs TRBV2 and TRBJ1-5; D may be TRBD1 (5 bases). Trimming removed 4 bases at V and 6 bases at J, with 13 bases between. The CDR3 is 14 amino acids. Germline loops: CDR1 SNHLY, CDR2 FYNNEI.

The chain links TRBV3-1 (or the pseudogene TRBV3-2) to TRBJ2-7; tentatively, D is TRBD2 (7 bases). V lost 4 bases and J 2 bases, leaving 18 bases between the germline ends. CDR1 is LGHDT and CDR2 is YNNKEL in the germline V gene (reference sequence). The CDR3 extends over 16 amino acids. CDR3 residues: CASSPPGEGSAYEQYF. In DNA form, the CDR3 reads TGTGCCAGCAGCCCCCCAGGGGAGGGCTCGGCCTACGAGCAGTACTTC.

The rearrangement uses TRBV6-5 and TRBJ1-5, with no clear D. CDR3 length: 13 amino acids. Germline V gene sequence: CDR1 MNHEY, CDR2 SVGAGI. Trimming took off 6 bases at V and 0 bases at J, with 6 bases between the two ends. The CDR3 loop is CASRLYSNQPQHF. The CDR3 coding sequence is TGTGCCAGCAGGTTATATAGCAATCAGCCCCAGCATTTT.

The chain employs TRBV29-1 and TRBJ1-5; TRBD1 matches at 8 bases. Germline CDR1 reads SQVTM; CDR2 reads ANQGSEA. This CDR3 spans 12 amino acids. V shed 7 bases, J shed 4 bases, and the junction held 3 bases outside the gene matches. Here the CDR3 DNA reads TGCAGCGCGCGACAGGGGAATCAGCCCCAGCATTTT. Translating gives CSARQGNQPQHF.

The V and J genes are TRBV19 and TRBJ2-2; 9 nucleotides match TRBD1. The CDR3 is 16 residues long. Trimming cost V 8 bases and J 5 bases; bases outside gene matches: 12. Germline assignment: CDR1 LNHDA and CDR2 SQIVND (reference sequence). This CDR3 is CASWDVRTGETGELFF. The CDR3 DNA reads TGTGCCAGTTGGGATGTTCGGACAGGGGAGACCGGGGAGCTGTTTTTT.

The chain recombines TRBV5-1 with TRBJ2-5, with 12 nucleotides matching TRBD2. Germline lookup yields CDR1 SGHRS and CDR2 YFSETQ. The CDR3 covers 16 residues. The trim removed 2 bases at V and 1 base at J, leaving 3 bases unmatched. The CDR3 region has the DNA TGCGCCAGCAGCTTCTCTAGCGGGGGGGCCCAAGAGACCCAGTACTTC. Protein: CASSFSSGGAQETQYF.

The count of this clone is one. The chain carries TRBV4-1 and TRBJ1-2, with D maybe TRBD1 (5 bases). Trimming took off 10 bases at V and 1 base at J, with 16 bases between the two ends. The CDR3 is 14 residues long. Germline values: CDR1 MGHRA, CDR2 YSYEKL. Here the CDR3 reads CANGPSGGNYGYTF. CDR3 nucleotides: TGCGCCAATGGGCCGAGCGGGGGTAACTATGGCTACACCTTC.

This clone occurred a few times. The chain combines TRBV5-1 with TRBJ2-2, with 8 bases fitting TRBD1. J gave up 7 bases and V 3 bases, and 5 bases lay outside the gene matches. This CDR3 has 14 amino acids. Germline V CDR1 and CDR2: SGHRS, YFSETQ. The CDR3 reads CASSWRQGNGELFF. The CDR3 coding sequence is TGCGCCAGCAGCTGGAGACAGGGGAACGGGGAGCTGTTTTTT.

The chain joins TRBV27 to TRBJ1-5; 10 bases agree with TRBD1. The length of the CDR3 is 16 residues. V gave up 5 bases and J gave up 2 bases; unmatched junction bases: 6. Germline-derived CDR1 and CDR2 are MNHEY and SMNVEV (reference sequence). The CDR3 region has the DNA TGTGCCAGCAGTAGGTGGACAGGGGGTGGCAATCAGCCCCAGCATTTT. Encoded protein: CASSRWTGGGNQPQHF.

The V gene is TRBV6-1, the J gene TRBJ1-2; D gene unclear. CDR3 length: 12 residues. In germline, CDR1 is MNHNS, CDR2 SASEGT. V was clipped by 1 base and J by 4 bases, with 4 bases between them. The CDR3 bases are TGTGCCAGCAGTGAAGGCAGCTATGGCTACACCTTC. Translating it yields CASSEGSYGYTF.

The gene calls are TRBV14 and TRBJ1-3; no firm D call. The CDR3 has 16 residues. V gave up 0 bases and J gave up 0 bases, with 9 bases separating them. The germline gives CDR1 SGHDN, CDR2 FVKESK. The CDR3 DNA reads TGTGCCAGCAGCCAAGAGCTAGCAGCCTCTGGAAACACCATATATTTT. Amino acid sequence: CASSQELAASGNTIYF.

This rearrangement joins TRBV15 to TRBJ1-1; perhaps TRBD1 as D (5 bases). This CDR3 is 13 amino acids long. V was cut by 1 base and J by 7 bases, with 10 bases left in between. The V gene's germline CDR1 is LNHNV and CDR2 YYDKDF (reference sequence). The CDR3 loop is CATSRVGVGEAFF. CDR3 DNA sequence: TGTGCCACCAGCAGAGTAGGGGTCGGTGAAGCTTTCTTT.

J is TRBJ1-2 and V is TRBV15; perhaps TRBD1 as D (6 bases). The germline gives CDR1 LNHNV, CDR2 YYDKDF (reference sequence). The CDR3 is 15 residues long. V lost 0 bases, J lost 4 bases, and 12 bases lay in between. CDR3 sequence: CATSRERTVSYGYTF. CDR3 DNA: TGTGCCACCAGCAGAGAACGGACAGTGTCCTATGGCTACACCTTC. The variable domain in full, with the rest retrieved from reference TRBV15 and TRBJ1-2, is DAMVIQNPRYQVTQFGKPVTLSCSQTLNHNVMYWYQQKSSQAPKLLFHYYDKDFNNEADTPDNFQSRRPNTSFCFLDIRSPGLGDTAMYLCATSRERTVSYGYTFGSGTRLTVV.